This T cell receptor beta chain was documented in a study of T cells in Graves' hyperthyroidism and ophthalmopathy. Study-level findings and limits: From stable hyperthyroidism, ophthalmopathy was set apart by a 13 V-J model.

A 10 ml volume of fresh peripheral blood provided the PBMCs. What was amplified from RNA transcripts were TCR beta CDR3 regions. HTBI primers were employed in a first-round RT-PCR of the TCR CDR3. TCRdb passed the multiplex PCR reads through MiXCR, listing each CDR3 protein once. The sample gives about 360,000 distinct CDR3 sequences, under 15% of which show up once; around 9.2% is in the top ten. Concerning this clonotype itself: Antigen specificity is unknown.

CDR1 and CDR2 from the germline V gene are DFQATT and SNEGSKA (reference sequence). This CDR3 has 13 amino acids. Deletions cut 4 bases from V and 2 bases from J, with 10 bases between. The rearrangement joins TRBV20-1 to TRBJ2-3, with a tentative D call TRBD2 (5 bases). The TCR originated in a woman aged 18-29 years with Graves' hyperthyroidism. Specimen: blood. In nucleotides, the CDR3 is TGCAGTGCTACGTCTAGCTCCACAGATACGCAGTATTTT. Amino acids: CSATSSSTDTQYF.